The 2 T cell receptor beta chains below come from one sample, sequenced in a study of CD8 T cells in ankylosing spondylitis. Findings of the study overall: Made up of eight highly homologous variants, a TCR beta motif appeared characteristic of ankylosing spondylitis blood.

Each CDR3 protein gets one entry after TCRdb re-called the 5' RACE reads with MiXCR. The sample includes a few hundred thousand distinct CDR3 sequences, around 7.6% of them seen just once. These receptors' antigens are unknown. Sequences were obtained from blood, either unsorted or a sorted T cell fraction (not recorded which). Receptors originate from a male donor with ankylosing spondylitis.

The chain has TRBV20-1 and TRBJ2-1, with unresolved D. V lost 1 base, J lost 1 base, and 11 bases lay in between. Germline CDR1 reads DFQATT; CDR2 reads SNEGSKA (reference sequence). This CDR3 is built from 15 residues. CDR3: CSARARRMSYNEQFF. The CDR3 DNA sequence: TGCAGTGCTAGAGCCCGGCGTATGTCCTACAATGAGCAGTTCTTC.

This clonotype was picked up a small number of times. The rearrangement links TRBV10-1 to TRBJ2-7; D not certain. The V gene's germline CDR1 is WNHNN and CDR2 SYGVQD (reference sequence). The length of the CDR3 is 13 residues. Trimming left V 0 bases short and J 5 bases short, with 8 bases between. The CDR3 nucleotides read TGCGCCAGCAGTGAGTCGATGGGTAACGAGCAGTACTTC. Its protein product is CASSESMGNEQYF.